Below, 31 T cell receptor beta chains from the same sample are listed, as sequenced in a study of T cells in Graves' hyperthyroidism and ophthalmopathy. Authors of the study amplified TCR beta CDR3 regions from RNA transcripts. Initially, a first-round RT-PCR of the TCR CDR3 employed the HTBI primer set. MiXCR, run by TCRdb on the multiplex PCR reads, gives a single entry per CDR3 protein. The data contain around 760,000 distinct CDR3 sequences, 35% of them singletons. Specimen: blood. The receptors here all came from a woman aged 40 to 50 with Graves' hyperthyroidism.

This clonotype was picked up many times. V usage is TRBV19 and J usage is TRBJ1-6, with 7 bases matching TRBD1. Looked up from germline, CDR1 is LNHDA and CDR2 is SQIVND (reference sequence). The CDR3 has 16 residues. V lost 3 bases and J lost 5; bases outside the gene matches: 7. CDR3 bases: TGTGCCAGTAGTATCTTAGCGGGACAGAATAATTCACCCCTCCACTTT. This codes for CASSILAGQNNSPLHF.

There are many counts of this clonotype. This chain links TRBV7-6 with TRBJ1-5, with D perhaps matching TRBD1 (5 bases). V was shortened by 1 base and J by 3 bases, with 10 bases between the two germline ends. CDR1 SGHVS and CDR2 FNYEAQ come from the germline V gene. This CDR3 has 15 residues. CDR3 amino acids: CASSLEIGVNQPQHF. The CDR3, as DNA: TGTGCCAGCAGCTTAGAGATAGGGGTCAATCAGCCCCAGCATTTT.

Turning to this clonotype: Since a much larger clone is just one base distant, this may be a read error. The chain recombines TRBV19 with TRBJ1-3, with unresolved D. V lost 7 bases to trimming and J lost 0 bases, with 7 bases between them. From germline, CDR1 is LNHDA and CDR2 SQIVND (reference sequence). The CDR3 is made up of 13 amino acids. The CDR3 DNA follows: TGTGCCAGTACGCTCAGCTCTGGAAACACCATATATTTT. It encodes CASTLSSGNTIYF.

This clonotype was seen more than once but under ten times. The rearrangement links TRBV7-9 to TRBJ2-7; D perhaps matches TRBD2 (5 bases). The germline gives CDR1 SEHNR, CDR2 FQNEAQ (reference sequence). CDR3 length: 15 residues. V lost 0 bases, J lost 6 bases, and 15 bases lay in between. The CDR3 sequence: CASSLAGEVGIEQYF. The CDR3, as DNA: TGTGCCAGCAGCTTAGCGGGAGAGGTGGGGATCGAGCAGTACTTC. Drawing the rest from reference TRBV7-9 and TRBJ2-7, the complete variable domain is DTGVSQNPRHKITKRGQNVTFRCDPISEHNRLYWYRQTLGQGPEFLTYFQNEAQLEKSRLLSDRFSAERPKGSFSTLEIQRTEQGDSAMYLCASSLAGEVGIEQYFGPGTRLTVT.

As for this clonotype: The CDR3 does not close with the conserved phenylalanine or tryptophan, likely indicating a read error. This chain connects TRBV5-1 to TRBJ1-1; the D gene is possibly TRBD1 (5 bases). CDR1 is SGHRS and CDR2 is YFSETQ in the germline V gene. This CDR3 spans 13 amino acids. The V gene lost 4 bases and the J gene lost 4 bases, with 11 bases spanning the gap. The CDR3 DNA follows: TGCGCCAGCAGCCCGGTCGGGGGCACTGAAGCTTTCGTT. It specifies CASSPVGGTEAFV.

The sample holds one count of this clonotype. Given a much more abundant clone one base away, this may be a read error. This sequence joins TRBV19 and TRBJ1-1, with no clear D. V dropped 6 bases and J dropped 1 base, with 9 bases sitting between them. Germline CDR1 LNHDA, CDR2 SQIVND (reference sequence). CDR3 size: 13 residues. This chain's CDR3 is CASRIISNTEAFF. The CDR3 bases are TGTGCCAGTAGGATTATTTCGAACACTGAAGCTTTCTTT.

The V and J genes are TRBV7-9 and TRBJ1-1, with D possibly matching TRBD1 (5 bases). V shed 2 bases and J shed 1 base, with 20 bases lying between them. This CDR3 is built from 18 residues. In germline, CDR1 is SEHNR, CDR2 FQNEAQ (reference sequence). CDR3 DNA: TGTGCCAGCAGCTTATCCGCAATTAGGGAAGGGACGAACACTGAAGCTTTCTTT. Its translation: CASSLSAIREGTNTEAFF.

This clonotype was seen repeatedly, ten times or more. V gene TRBV6-2 or TRBV6-3 combines with J gene TRBJ2-5, with 7 bases lining up with TRBD1. There are 13 residues in the CDR3. Per the germline V gene, CDR1 is MNHEY and CDR2 is SVGEGT. Trimming cost V 8 bases and J 5 bases; bases outside gene matches: 8. The CDR3 region has the DNA TGTGCCAGCCGGGACAGTCATGTGGAGACCCAGTACTTC. Amino acids: CASRDSHVETQYF.

The V and J genes are TRBV7-9 and TRBJ1-5; the D is unclear. CDR1 is SEHNR and CDR2 is FQNEAQ in the germline V gene (reference sequence). This CDR3 is 13 amino acids long. The V gene lost 5 bases and the J gene lost 6 bases, with 11 bases spanning the gap. DNA of the CDR3: TGTGCCAGCAGCGCGCAGGCCACTCAGCCCCAGCATTTT. It encodes CASSAQATQPQHF.

In its sample, this clonotype was seen a few times. The J gene is TRBJ2-7, the V gene TRBV12-3 or TRBV12-4; a weak D match, TRBD1 (7 bases). The CDR3 contains 15 residues. The V end was cut by 7 bases, the J end by 5 bases, with 21 bases between. In DNA form, the CDR3 reads TGTGCCAGCACCAAGGGGGGACAGCTCGACCACGAGCAGTACTTC. Translation gives CASTKGGQLDHEQYF.

The chain uses TRBV15 and TRBJ2-3; D ambiguous. This CDR3 has 12 residues. The germline V and J ends were trimmed by 5 bases and 5 bases, with 8 bases remaining between them. Germline V CDR1 and CDR2: LNHNV, YYDKDF (reference sequence). The CDR3 loop reads CATSPDRDTQYF. CDR3 nucleotide sequence: TGTGCCACCAGCCCGGATAGAGATACGCAGTATTTT.

The table lists this clonotype with a few counts. V usage is TRBV11-1 and J usage is TRBJ1-1, with D uncertain. This CDR3 has 14 residues. Per germline, CDR1 SGHAT and CDR2 FQDESV (reference sequence). Trimming removed 1 base at V and 8 bases at J, with 14 bases between. CDR3 in DNA: TGTGCCAGCAGCTTAGTGGGCGGGCTTTCCGAAGCTTTCTTT. Translation gives CASSLVGGLSEAFF.

This clonotype has ten or more counts. The chain couples TRBV10-3 to TRBJ2-5, with D maybe TRBD1 (5 bases). The V and J ends lost 8 bases and 2 bases respectively, with 9 bases between them. The CDR3 consists of 12 residues. CDR1 and CDR2 (germline): ENHRY, SYGVKD. The CDR3 is CAIGDSQETQYF. The CDR3 DNA reads as TGTGCCATCGGCGACAGTCAAGAGACCCAGTACTTC.

In its sample, this clonotype was seen many times. The CDR3 DNA sequence: TGTGCCAGTTCGGACGGACAGGGCTCCTTCTATGGCTACACCTTC. This codes for CASSDGQGSFYGYTF. The J gene is TRBJ1-2, the V gene TRBV19, with 8 bases lining up with TRBD1. The CDR3 has 15 amino acids. V trimming: 8 bases; J trimming: 4 bases; junction bases outside the gene matches: 12. Germline-derived CDR1 and CDR2 are LNHDA and SQIVND (reference sequence).

The chain combines TRBV7-2 with TRBJ1-5, with D unresolved. Trimming took 5 bases from V and 0 from J, leaving 11 bases between them. The germline CDR1 and CDR2 sequences are SGHTA and FQGNSA. The CDR3 is 15 amino acids. This CDR3 is CASSGGENSNQPQHF. CDR3 in DNA: TGTGCCAGCAGCGGCGGAGAGAATAGCAATCAGCCCCAGCATTTT.

The chain combines TRBV28 with TRBJ1-1; a possible D gene is TRBD1 (6 bases). V was shortened by 9 bases and J by 4 bases, with 12 bases between the two germline ends. CDR1 is MDHEN, CDR2 SYDVKM, per germline. The length of the CDR3 is 12 residues. The CDR3 DNA is TGTGCCAGTGAACAGGGTGGCACTGAAGCTTTCTTT. Translated: CASEQGGTEAFF. The whole variable domain, remainder taken from reference TRBV28 and TRBJ1-1, is DVKVTQSSRYLVKRTGEKVFLECVQDMDHENMFWYRQDPGLGLRLIYFSYDVKMKEKGDIPEGYSVSREKKERFSLILESASTNQTSMYLCASEQGGTEAFFGQGTRLTVV.

This clonotype has ten or more counts. J is TRBJ2-7 and V is TRBV5-5; D may be TRBD1 (7 bases). There are 14 residues in the CDR3. Germline CDR1 is SGHKS and CDR2 is YYEKEE (reference sequence). V lost 4 bases to trimming and J lost 4 bases, with 15 bases between them. In DNA, the CDR3 is TGTGCCAGCAGCGTGGCAGGGGGACTTTACGAGCAGTACTTC. Protein sequence: CASSVAGGLYEQYF.

In this sample, this clonotype turned up many times. This rearrangement joins TRBV12-3 or TRBV12-4 to TRBJ1-5; a weak D match, TRBD1 (5 bases). The CDR3 runs 14 residues. V was shortened by 4 bases and J by 7 bases, with 14 bases between the two germline ends. CDR3 amino acids: CASSSTVRGQPQHF. The CDR3 DNA sequence: TGTGCCAGCAGTTCGACAGTGAGAGGGCAGCCCCAGCATTTT.

In its sample, this clonotype was seen many times. The chain links TRBV19 to TRBJ1-2, with 7 nucleotides matching TRBD1. With V trimmed by 9 bases and J by 1 base, 11 bases remained unmatched. This CDR3 has 15 residues. Per the germline V gene, CDR1 is LNHDA and CDR2 is SQIVND (reference sequence). The CDR3 DNA is TGTGCCAGCCAAATAACCGGGACAGATAACTATGGCTACACCTTC. This translates into CASQITGTDNYGYTF.

As to this clonotype: Possible read error: a much larger clone is one base away. CDR3 amino acids: CASMSSTGNQLQHF. The CDR3 DNA follows: TGTGCCAGCATGTCCTCGACAGGTAATCAGCTCCAGCATTTT. The V and J genes are TRBV12-3 or TRBV12-4 and TRBJ1-5, with TRBD1 as a possible D gene (6 bases). The CDR3 contains 14 residues.

This clonotype came up many times. V and J are TRBV10-2 and TRBJ1-6; D may be TRBD1 (5 bases). The germline gives CDR1 WSHSY, CDR2 SAAADI. This CDR3 comprises 13 residues. V lost 1 base and J 10 bases, leaving 8 bases between the germline ends. For the CDR3, the DNA is TGCGCCAGCAGTGAGTTTGGGGACTCACCCCTCCACTTT. Translating it yields CASSEFGDSPLHF.

This chain joins TRBV19 and TRBJ2-2; 7 nucleotides line up with TRBD1. V shed 9 bases, J shed 6 bases, and the junction held 10 bases outside the gene matches. The V gene's germline CDR1 is LNHDA and CDR2 SQIVND (reference sequence). The CDR3 loop spans 14 amino acids. CDR3 loop: CASETGIGPGELFF. The CDR3 bases are TGTGCCAGCGAGACAGGGATTGGACCCGGGGAGCTGTTTTTT.

This clonotype was seen more than once but under ten times. The gene calls are TRBV6-2 or TRBV6-3 and TRBJ1-2; D is undetermined. Trimming stripped 4 bases from V and 8 bases from J, with 11 bases between. This CDR3 is built from 12 residues. The V gene's germline CDR1 is MNHEY and CDR2 SVGEGT. The CDR3 nucleotides are TGTGCCAGCAGTTCGTGGGTTCGGGGCTACACCTTC. As protein: CASSSWVRGYTF.

This chain joins TRBV15 and TRBJ1-1; D remains ambiguous. The CDR3 has 14 amino acids. From germline, CDR1 is LNHNV and CDR2 YYDKDF (reference sequence). Between the trimmed V and J ends, which lost 0 bases and 0 bases, there was a span of 5 bases. Here the CDR3 reads CATSRERLNTEAFF. CDR3 nucleotides: TGTGCCACCAGCAGAGAACGGCTGAACACTGAAGCTTTCTTT.

This clonotype was detected a few times. The V gene is TRBV12-3 or TRBV12-4, the J gene TRBJ1-2; D is perhaps TRBD1 (6 bases). There are 12 residues in the CDR3. V was shortened by 6 bases and J by 6 bases, with 11 bases between the two germline ends. The CDR3 sequence is CASRYRVNGYTF. The CDR3 bases are TGTGCCAGCAGGTACAGGGTTAATGGCTACACCTTC.

As concerns this clonotype: Mismatch with germline at one junction end may stem from a read error. The chain has TRBV5-1 and TRBJ1-2, with D unclear. The CDR3 runs 15 residues. Germline V gives CDR1 SGHRS, CDR2 YFSETQ. This CDR3 is CASSSRPGANYGYIF. The CDR3 nucleotides are TGCGCCAGCAGCTCCCGTCCCGGAGCTAACTATGGCTACATCTTC.

The chain links TRBV7-2 to TRBJ2-7, with D maybe TRBD2 (7 bases). CDR3 length equals 15 residues. Germline values: CDR1 SGHTA, CDR2 FQGNSA. V was cut by 4 bases and J by 2 bases, with 15 bases left in between. This chain's CDR3 is CASSSAGGATYEQYF. The CDR3 coding sequence is TGTGCCAGCAGCTCCGCTGGGGGGGCCACCTACGAGCAGTACTTC.

This clonotype has just one count. The chain has TRBV19 and TRBJ1-1; TRBD1 is a possible D gene (6 bases). Germline values: CDR1 LNHDA, CDR2 SQIVND (reference sequence). V shed 3 bases and J shed 0 bases, with 11 bases lying between them. The CDR3 extends over 15 amino acids. The DNA for the CDR3 is TGTGCCAGTAGTATCGCTGGGGGCATGAACACTGAAGCTTTCTTT. Its translation: CASSIAGGMNTEAFF.

This clonotype was seen a few times. V is TRBV4-3 and J is TRBJ1-3; the D is unclear. CDR1 is LGHNA and CDR2 is YSLEER in the germline V gene. There are 14 residues in the CDR3. With 1 base removed from V and 4 bases from J, the gap between germline ends came to 8 bases. CDR3: CASSQGGLGNTIYF. In DNA form, the CDR3 reads TGCGCCAGCAGCCAAGGCGGCCTAGGAAACACCATATATTTT.

V usage is TRBV4-2 and J usage is TRBJ1-2; TRBD1 might be the D (5 bases). This CDR3 spans 14 amino acids. The V gene's germline CDR1 is LGHNA and CDR2 YNFKEQ. V was pared by 0 bases and J by 6 bases, with 11 bases between. This CDR3 is CASSQERGLHGYTF. CDR3 in DNA: TGTGCCAGCAGCCAAGAGAGGGGCCTCCATGGCTACACCTTC.

Regarding this clonotype: A single base separates this from a much larger clone, so it may be a read error. V usage is TRBV19 and J usage is TRBJ2-7; TRBD2 might be the D (6 bases). Germline lookup yields CDR1 LNHDA and CDR2 SQIVND (reference sequence). The CDR3 is 13 amino acids. Trimming pared 7 bases from V and 2 bases from J, leaving 12 bases between. The chain's CDR3 is CASIGGGTYEQYF. The DNA of the CDR3 is TGTGCCAGTATTGGAGGCGGGACCTACGAGCAGTACTTC.